This record concerns one TCR beta chain sequence. Its antigen is currently not known. Nothing much larger sits one base from this clone, and base qualities are not available. Per the germline V gene, KGHDR is the CDR1 and SFDVKD is the CDR2. Germline trimming: 3 bases from V, 4 bases from J; junction bases outside gene matches: 6. Including cysteine and phenylalanine, the CDR3 has 15 amino acids. Here the CDR3 DNA is all that survives: 45 bases in frame from base 1. RNA was extracted with the RNeasy kit and roughly 0.45 to 1 ug was reverse transcribed using random hexamers. TCR beta CDR3 regions were amplified with the immunoSEQ multiplex PCR assay covering 54 Vbeta and 13 Jbeta segments. PCR amplification bias was corrected by using a synthetic template baseline for primer optimization and computational correction. On the study's bioinformatics: Reads were annotated to V, D and J genes per IMGT and analyzed with immunoSEQ Analyzer, keeping only productive sequences. To calculate clonality, Shannon entropy was normalized by log2 of the number of productive unique sequences and then subtracted from one. For each patient and control, public and private clones were evaluated among the 100 most prevalent clones. Susac-specific clones were defined as absent from healthy and MS cohorts, 1052 published viral clones and other ImmuneACCESS disease sequences. TCRdb reprocessing: public reads trimmed at Q25 with fastp, clones called with MiXCR, in-frame beta chains kept. Merged by CDR3 protein, the rows form single entries marked with the most common genes and DNA. TCRdb assigned the V and J calls; the authors' analysis was not used. The sample includes 170,000 or so distinct CDR3 sequences, with 85% to 95% observed a single time. The top ten constitute approximately 0.094% of the sample.

Peripheral blood CD8+ and CD4+ T cells from healthy donors, Susac syndrome patients and multiple sclerosis patients were profiled by high-throughput TCR beta sequencing. The multiple sclerosis controls were treatment-naive patients whose relapsing-remitting disease, either stable or active, fulfilled the revised McDonald criteria. Bulk CD8+ and CD4+ T cells were purified magnetically by negative isolation, whereas CD8+ TEMRA cells were enriched by FACS. Blood was drawn into EDTA tubes, processed within 24 hours, and PBMCs were isolated by density gradient centrifugation. PBMCs intended for TCR sequencing were cryopreserved in liquid nitrogen and were subsequently thawed in a 37 degrees C water bath. A purity of at least 90% was achieved for sorted or isolated CD4+, CD8+ and CD8+ TEMRA cells. The data originate from a study of CD8 T cells in Susac syndrome (dated by TCRdb to the late 2010s). Regarding the study in general: Repertoire sequencing was used to test whether CD8+ T cell activation and differentiation in Susac syndrome was antigen driven. The investigation overall reported the following: The number of individuals in the TCR sequencing and HLA analysis was recognized as being relatively small.

The clonotype comes from a human donor with multiple sclerosis. The sequenced sample was CD4+ T cells from PBMCs. Recombination joined TRBV24-1 with TRBJ2-5, and 8 junction bases match TRBD2. The nucleotides are TGTGCCACCAGTGATACCGGGACTAGGGGAGAGACCCAGTACTTC. This translates into CATSDTGTRGETQYF.